This TCR beta chain was sequenced in a study of T cell responses to AZD1222 COVID-19 vaccine. Regarding the study as a whole: Among spike-specific TCRs, nearly half reportedly target unmutated variant regions.

V gave up 6 bases and J gave up 5 bases, with 19 bases separating them. The CDR3 extends over 15 amino acids. The germline gives CDR1 MNHEY, CDR2 SVGAGI. Notes on this clone: Antigen unknown.

The data were produced by immunoSEQ multiplex PCR, yet TCRdb's version contains in-frame clones alone and is incomplete. Of over 100,000 clones listed, roughly 88% are singletons. The specimen was peripheral blood, collected on day 0 of AZD1222 vaccination. The origin of this receptor is an adult in good health. V and J are TRBV6-5 and TRBJ1-2; tentative D call: TRBD1 (6 bases). This CDR3 is CASRHGQRRLYGYTF. CDR3 in DNA: TGTGCCAGCAGGCATGGACAGCGCCGACTATATGGCTACACCTTC.